A single sample is the source of the 14 T cell receptor beta chains below, sequenced in a study of OX40 agonist ivuxolimab in advanced cancers. The assay was immunoSEQ multiplex PCR, and TCRdb's table has in-frame clones only and misses some. This table has about 79,000 clones, approximately 85% appearing once. The material was CD4+ or CD8+ T cells sorted from blood, obtained in a trial of the OX40 agonist ivuxolimab. Receptors were obtained from an adult with an advanced solid tumor such as melanoma, head and neck, liver or kidney cancer.

V gene TRBV4-1 combines with J gene TRBJ2-3; 8 nucleotides agree with TRBD2. Germline CDR1 reads MGHRA; CDR2 reads YSYEKL. There are 14 residues in the CDR3. V lost 4 bases and J lost 6; bases outside the gene matches: 6. Here the CDR3 DNA reads TGCGCCAGCAGCCCCTCTGGCGGGAGGGATACGCAGTATTTT. This translates into CASSPSGGRDTQYF.

The chain has TRBV5-1 and TRBJ2-2, with D perhaps matching TRBD2 (5 bases). Germline values: CDR1 SGHRS, CDR2 YFSETQ. The V end lost 0 bases, the J end lost 3 bases, and 9 bases lay between the germline ends. This CDR3 region has 15 residues. CDR3 sequence: CASSLGRADTGELFF. CDR3 nucleotides: TGCGCCAGCAGCTTGGGGCGGGCAGACACCGGGGAGCTGTTTTTT.

The V and J genes are TRBV5-1 and TRBJ2-1, with TRBD1 matching over 9 bases. CDR1 and CDR2 (germline): SGHRS, YFSETQ. V trimming: 4 bases; J trimming: 4 bases; junction bases outside the gene matches: 3. The CDR3 is 14 amino acids. The CDR3 sequence: CASSPGQGYNEQFF. In DNA, the CDR3 is TGCGCCAGCAGCCCCGGACAGGGGTACAATGAGCAGTTCTTC. Using reference TRBV5-1 and TRBJ2-1 for the parts outside the CDR3, the full variable domain is KAGVTQTPRYLIKTRGQQVTLSCSPISGHRSVSWYQQTPGQGLQFLFEYFSETQRNKGNFPGRFSGRQFSNSRSEMNVSTLELGDSALYLCASSPGQGYNEQFFGPGTRLTVL.

The chain links TRBV10-2 to TRBJ2-2; TRBD2 is a possible D gene (6 bases). Deletions cut 3 bases from V and 4 bases from J, with 9 bases between. The germline V gene has CDR1 WSHSY and CDR2 SAAADI. The CDR3 sequence is 14 residues long. DNA for the CDR3: TGCGCCAGCAGTGACGGGAGAGGCACCGGGGAGCTGTTTTTT. This codes for CASSDGRGTGELFF.

The chain combines TRBV6-1 with TRBJ1-1; a possible D gene is TRBD1 (6 bases). From germline, CDR1 is MNHNS and CDR2 SASEGT. Trimming took off 5 bases at V and 1 base at J, with 14 bases between the two ends. The CDR3 is made up of 15 amino acids. The CDR3 region has the DNA TGTGCCAGCAGTAAAAGGGGGACTTGGAACACTGAAGCTTTCTTT. It codes for CASSKRGTWNTEAFF.

The chain couples TRBV7-3 to TRBJ2-7, with 7 nucleotides matching TRBD1. Trimming cost V 4 bases and J 9 bases; bases outside gene matches: 12. CDR1 and CDR2 from the germline V gene are SGHTA and FQGTGA. CDR3 length equals 14 residues. CDR3 bases: TGTGCCAGCAGCTCCACCGGGACAGCTGTCGTGCAGTACTTC. Translation: CASSSTGTAVVQYF.

This clone appeared once. The chain joins TRBV6-5 to TRBJ2-5; the D gene is possibly TRBD1 (6 bases). Germline CDR1 MNHEY, CDR2 SVGAGI. V lost 7 bases and J 4 bases, leaving 13 bases between the germline ends. The CDR3 is 13 amino acids. CDR3 region: CASKGAGAETQYF. As DNA, the CDR3 is TGTGCCAGCAAAGGCGCAGGGGCAGAGACCCAGTACTTC.

The genes are TRBV7-2 and TRBJ1-2; D gene unclear. CDR3 size: 14 residues. Per the germline V gene, CDR1 is SGHTA and CDR2 is FQGNSA. V gave up 5 bases and J gave up 2 bases, with 12 bases separating them. DNA of the CDR3: TGTGCCAGCAGCCCAGATTTCAACAACTATGGCTACACCTTC. Translation gives CASSPDFNNYGYTF.

The chain uses TRBV7-9 and TRBJ2-2, with 11 bases lining up with TRBD1. CDR3 size: 15 residues. Trimming at V came to 4 bases and at J to 3 bases, leaving 1 base not matched to a gene. Germline CDR1 is SEHNR and CDR2 is FQNEAQ (reference sequence). This CDR3 reads CASSSGQGDTGELFF. In DNA form, the CDR3 reads TGTGCCAGCAGCTCGGGACAGGGGGACACCGGGGAGCTGTTTTTT.

The rearrangement uses TRBV5-1 and TRBJ2-7; tentative D call: TRBD1 (5 bases). Looked up from germline, CDR1 is SGHRS and CDR2 is YFSETQ. V lost 0 bases to trimming and J lost 3 bases, with 10 bases between them. The CDR3 totals 14 residues. The CDR3 DNA sequence: TGCGCCAGCAGCTTGGAGGGGCTTGGCTACGAGCAGTACTTC. It yields the protein CASSLEGLGYEQYF.

The chain employs TRBV11-2 and TRBJ2-3; D ambiguous. The CDR3 spans 15 residues. Germline-derived CDR1 and CDR2 are SGHAT and FQNNGV. With 1 base removed from V and 4 bases from J, the gap between germline ends came to 12 bases. CDR3 loop: CASSLGLVGADTQYF. CDR3 coding DNA: TGTGCCAGCAGCTTAGGTCTAGTGGGCGCAGATACGCAGTATTTT.

V gene TRBV9 combines with J gene TRBJ2-1, with TRBD2 identical over 7 bases. The CDR3 is made up of 14 amino acids. Germline trimming cut 6 bases from V and 0 bases from J; bases unmatched to any gene: 3. Per germline, CDR1 SGDLS and CDR2 YYNGEE. CDR3 nucleotide sequence: TGTGCCAGCATCCAGCGGGGCTCCTACAATGAGCAGTTCTTC. Its protein is CASIQRGSYNEQFF. Full variable domain (missing parts from reference TRBV9 and TRBJ2-1): DSGVTQTPKHLITATGQRVTLRCSPRSGDLSVYWYQQSLDQGLQFLIQYYNGEERAKGNILERFSAQQFPDLHSELNLSSLELGDSALYFCASIQRGSYNEQFFGPGTRLTVL.

The chain joins TRBV14 to TRBJ2-1, with 9 bases lining up with TRBD2. J lost 5 bases, V lost 2 bases, and 7 bases had no gene match. The CDR3 contains 16 residues. Germline V CDR1 and CDR2: SGHDN, FVKESK. The CDR3 nucleotides are TGTGCCAGCAGCCAACCGACTAGCGGAGATCACAATGAGCAGTTCTTC. Its translation is CASSQPTSGDHNEQFF.

The genes are TRBV21-1 and TRBJ2-5; TRBD2, the table's D call, lacks a check against the DNA. TRBV21-1 represents a pseudogene. The CDR3 consists of 17 residues. The CDR3 DNA sequence: TGTGCCAGCAGCAAAGGGTCCGGGCGGGAGGCCGGGGAGACCCAGTACTTC. This gives the protein CASSKGSGREAGETQYF.